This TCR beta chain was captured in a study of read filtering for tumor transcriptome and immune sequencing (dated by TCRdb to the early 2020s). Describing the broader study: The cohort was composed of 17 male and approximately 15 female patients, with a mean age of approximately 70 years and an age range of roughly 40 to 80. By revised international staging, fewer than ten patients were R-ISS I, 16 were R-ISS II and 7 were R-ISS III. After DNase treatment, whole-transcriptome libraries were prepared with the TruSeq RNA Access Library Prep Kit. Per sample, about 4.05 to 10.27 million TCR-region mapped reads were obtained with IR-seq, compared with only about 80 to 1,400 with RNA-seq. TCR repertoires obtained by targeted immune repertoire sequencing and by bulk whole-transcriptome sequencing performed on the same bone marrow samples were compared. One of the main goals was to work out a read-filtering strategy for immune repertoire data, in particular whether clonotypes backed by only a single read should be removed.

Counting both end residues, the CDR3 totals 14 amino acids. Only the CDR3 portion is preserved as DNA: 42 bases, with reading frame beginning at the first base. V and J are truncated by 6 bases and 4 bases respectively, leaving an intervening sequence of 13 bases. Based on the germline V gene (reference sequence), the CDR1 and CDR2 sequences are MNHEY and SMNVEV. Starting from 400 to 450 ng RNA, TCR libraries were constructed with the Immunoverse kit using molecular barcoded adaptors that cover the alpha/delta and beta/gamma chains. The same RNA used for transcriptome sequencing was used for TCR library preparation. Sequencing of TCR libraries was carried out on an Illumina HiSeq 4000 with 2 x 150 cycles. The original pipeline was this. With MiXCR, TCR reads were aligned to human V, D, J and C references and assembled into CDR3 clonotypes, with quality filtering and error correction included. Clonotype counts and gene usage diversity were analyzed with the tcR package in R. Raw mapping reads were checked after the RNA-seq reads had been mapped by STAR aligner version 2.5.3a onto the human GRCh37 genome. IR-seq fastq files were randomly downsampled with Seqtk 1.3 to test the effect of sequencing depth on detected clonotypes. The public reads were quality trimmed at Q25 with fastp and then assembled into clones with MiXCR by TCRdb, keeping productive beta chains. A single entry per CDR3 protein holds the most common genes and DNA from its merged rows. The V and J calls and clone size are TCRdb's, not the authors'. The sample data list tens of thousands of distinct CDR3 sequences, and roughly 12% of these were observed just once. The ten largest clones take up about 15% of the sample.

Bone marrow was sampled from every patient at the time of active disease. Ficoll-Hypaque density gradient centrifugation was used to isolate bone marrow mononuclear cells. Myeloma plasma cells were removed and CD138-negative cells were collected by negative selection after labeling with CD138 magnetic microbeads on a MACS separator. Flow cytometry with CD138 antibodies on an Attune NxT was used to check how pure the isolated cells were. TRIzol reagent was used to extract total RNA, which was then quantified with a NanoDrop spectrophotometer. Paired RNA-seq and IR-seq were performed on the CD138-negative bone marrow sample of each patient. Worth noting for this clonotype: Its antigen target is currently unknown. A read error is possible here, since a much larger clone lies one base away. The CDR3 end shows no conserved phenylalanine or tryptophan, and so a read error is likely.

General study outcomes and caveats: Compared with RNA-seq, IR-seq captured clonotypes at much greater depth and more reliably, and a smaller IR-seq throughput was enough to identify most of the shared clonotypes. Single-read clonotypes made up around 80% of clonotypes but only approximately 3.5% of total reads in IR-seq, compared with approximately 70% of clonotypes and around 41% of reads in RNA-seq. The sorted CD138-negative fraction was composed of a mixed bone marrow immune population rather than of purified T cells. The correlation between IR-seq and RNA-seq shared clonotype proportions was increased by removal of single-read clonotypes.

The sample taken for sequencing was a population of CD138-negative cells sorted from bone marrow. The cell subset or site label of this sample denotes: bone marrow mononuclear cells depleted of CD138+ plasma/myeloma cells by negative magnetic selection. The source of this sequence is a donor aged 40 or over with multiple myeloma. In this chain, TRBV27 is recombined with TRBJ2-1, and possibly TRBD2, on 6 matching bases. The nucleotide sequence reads TGTGCCAGCAGCTACCGGGACTCATACAATGAGCAGTTCCTC. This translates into CASSYRDSYNEQFL.